The clone carrying this T cell receptor (beta chain) was seen a single time. Its antigen is currently unknown. The entry originates in a study of cytomegalovirus exposure and HLA in healthy donors. Study outcomes and limitations: An analysis done earlier found most TCR beta V segments productive about 90% or about 30% of the time. Among the CMV-associated chains, a few were confirmed in vitro as specific for CMV antigens.

A multiplex PCR was run with 60 Vbeta primers and 13 Jbeta primers. Generated by immunoSEQ multiplex PCR, the TCRdb table keeps only in-frame clones and is missing some. The sample lists some 200,000 clones, around 84% occurring once. Germline CDR1 MNHEY, CDR2 SMNVEV (reference sequence). There are 15 residues in the CDR3. V lost 2 bases to trimming and J lost 7 bases, with 15 bases between them. This chain links TRBV27 with TRBJ1-5; the D gene is possibly TRBD1 (5 bases). The source of this sequence is a woman aged 18-29 years in good health and CMV-seronegative. The specimen sequenced was PBMCs. The CDR3 spells CASSLGSGGRQPQHF. The CDR3 DNA reads TGTGCCAGCAGTTTAGGCAGTGGGGGGAGACAGCCCCAGCATTTT.